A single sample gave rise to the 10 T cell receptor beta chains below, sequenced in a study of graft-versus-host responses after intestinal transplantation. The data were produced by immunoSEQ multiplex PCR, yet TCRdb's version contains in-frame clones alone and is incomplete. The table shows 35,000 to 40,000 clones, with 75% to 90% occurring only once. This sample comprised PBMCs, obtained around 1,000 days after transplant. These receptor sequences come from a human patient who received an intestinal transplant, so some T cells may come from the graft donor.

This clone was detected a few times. CDR3 sequence: CASSTREGRGGELFF. In DNA, the CDR3 is TGTGCCAGCAGTACCCGGGAGGGGAGGGGCGGGGAGCTGTTTTTT. The chain links TRBV6-6 to TRBJ2-2; 8 bases are a match to TRBD2. The CDR3 has 15 residues. Per the germline V gene, CDR1 is MNHNY and CDR2 is SVGAGI (reference sequence). V was clipped by 5 bases and J by 7 bases; unmatched bases: 9.

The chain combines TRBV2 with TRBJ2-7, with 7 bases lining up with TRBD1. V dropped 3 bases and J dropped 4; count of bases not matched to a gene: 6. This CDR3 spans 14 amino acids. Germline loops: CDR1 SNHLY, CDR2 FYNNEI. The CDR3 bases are TGTGCCAGCAGTGATGGGACAGCTTTTTACGAGCAGTACTTC. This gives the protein CASSDGTAFYEQYF.

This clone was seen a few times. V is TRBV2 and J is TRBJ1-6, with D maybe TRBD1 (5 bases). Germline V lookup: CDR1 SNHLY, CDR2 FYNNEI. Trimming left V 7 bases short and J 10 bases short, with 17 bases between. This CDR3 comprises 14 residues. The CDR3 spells CASTQGTARSPLHF. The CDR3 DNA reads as TGTGCCAGCACCCAGGGCACCGCACGGTCACCCCTCCACTTT.

The CDR3 DNA reads TGTGCCAGCAGTCCCCGGGACGGAGCCACAGATACGCAGTATTTT. This sequence encodes CASSPRDGATDTQYF. The rearrangement links TRBV28 to TRBJ2-3; possibly TRBD1 or TRBD2 for D (5 bases each). Germline CDR1 reads MDHEN; CDR2 reads SYDVKM. The CDR3 has 15 residues. Trimming shortened V by 5 bases and J by 2 bases, and 14 bases separated the two germline ends.

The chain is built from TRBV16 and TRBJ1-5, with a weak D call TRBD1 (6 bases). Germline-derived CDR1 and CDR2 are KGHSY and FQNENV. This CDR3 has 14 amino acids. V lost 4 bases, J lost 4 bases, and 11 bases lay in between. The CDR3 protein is CASSPTTGNQPQHF. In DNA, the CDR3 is TGTGCCAGCAGCCCCACGACAGGTAATCAGCCCCAGCATTTT.

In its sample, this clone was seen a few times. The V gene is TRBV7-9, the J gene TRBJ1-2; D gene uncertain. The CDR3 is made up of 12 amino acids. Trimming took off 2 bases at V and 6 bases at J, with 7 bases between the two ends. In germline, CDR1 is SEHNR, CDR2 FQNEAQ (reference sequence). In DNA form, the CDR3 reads TGTGCCAGCAGCTTAAGGAGGGATGGCTACACCTTC. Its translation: CASSLRRDGYTF.

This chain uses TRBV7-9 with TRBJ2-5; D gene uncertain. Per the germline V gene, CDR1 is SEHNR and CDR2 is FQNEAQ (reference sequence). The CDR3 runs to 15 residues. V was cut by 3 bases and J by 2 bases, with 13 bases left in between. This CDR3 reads CASSFKGWGQETQYF. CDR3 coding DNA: TGTGCCAGCAGCTTTAAGGGTTGGGGTCAAGAGACCCAGTACTTC.

The CDR3 is CASSPFFDEQFF. For the CDR3, the DNA is TGTGCCAGCAGCCCGTTCTTCGATGAGCAGTTCTTC. The chain employs TRBV7-9 and TRBJ2-1; D call uncertain. Germline values: CDR1 SEHNR, CDR2 FQNEAQ (reference sequence). The CDR3 is 12 amino acids. Trimming pared 5 bases from V and 8 bases from J, leaving 10 bases between.

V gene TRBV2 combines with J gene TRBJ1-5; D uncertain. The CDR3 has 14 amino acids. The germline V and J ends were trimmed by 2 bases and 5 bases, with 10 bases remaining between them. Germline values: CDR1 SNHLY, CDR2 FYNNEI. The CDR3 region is CASSESGEDQPQHF. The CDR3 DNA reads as TGTGCCAGCAGTGAATCGGGCGAAGATCAGCCCCAGCATTTT.

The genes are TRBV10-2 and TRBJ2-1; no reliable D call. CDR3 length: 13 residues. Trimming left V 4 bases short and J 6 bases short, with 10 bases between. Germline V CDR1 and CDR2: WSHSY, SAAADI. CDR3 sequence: CASSGPPVNEQFF. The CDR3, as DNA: TGCGCCAGCAGTGGCCCTCCGGTCAATGAGCAGTTCTTC.